The next 22 T cell receptor beta chains were all read from a single sample in a study of pediatric ulcerative colitis. The rectum was sampled with one to two pinch biopsies at colonoscopy. Measured with immunoSEQ multiplex PCR; TCRdb has only the in-frame clones, and not every one. The top ten hold less than 5% of the sample, which has 10,000 to 13,000 clones, around 82% seen once. Sequencing was carried out using gut tissue. These receptors came from a girl aged 5-17 years who was a control in a study of pediatric ulcerative colitis.

The J gene is TRBJ2-7, the V gene TRBV7-9; possibly TRBD2 for D (6 bases). Per germline, CDR1 SEHNR and CDR2 FQNEAQ (reference sequence). The CDR3 sequence is 15 residues long. Trimming stripped 5 bases from V and 2 bases from J, with 16 bases between. In DNA form, the CDR3 reads TGTGCCAGCAGCCCCCCGGAGCGGGCCCCCTACGAGCAGTACTTC. Its protein product is CASSPPERAPYEQYF.

This chain connects TRBV11-2 to TRBJ2-7; D is ambiguous. The germline CDR1 and CDR2 sequences are SGHAT and FQNNGV. This CDR3 spans 14 amino acids. V gave up 1 base and J gave up 6 bases, with 13 bases separating them. DNA of the CDR3: TGTGCCAGCAGCTTAGTTTACGGGTTGGTCGAGCAGTACTTC. Protein: CASSLVYGLVEQYF.

In its sample, this clone was seen once. The gene calls are TRBV9 and TRBJ1-1; D may be TRBD1 (5 bases). The CDR3 covers 14 residues. CDR1 and CDR2 from the germline V gene are SGDLS and YYNGEE. Trimming left V 3 bases short and J 1 base short, with 10 bases between. CDR3 bases: TGTGCCAGCAGCGCATTCGGGACGAACACTGAAGCTTTCTTT. Translating it yields CASSAFGTNTEAFF. Full variable domain (missing parts from reference TRBV9 and TRBJ1-1): DSGVTQTPKHLITATGQRVTLRCSPRSGDLSVYWYQQSLDQGLQFLIQYYNGEERAKGNILERFSAQQFPDLHSELNLSSLELGDSALYFCASSAFGTNTEAFFGQGTRLTVV.

The J gene is TRBJ2-7, the V gene TRBV4-1, with TRBD2 matching 9 bases. The CDR3 spans 17 residues. Trimming took 0 bases from V and 5 from J; bases not matched to a gene: 11. The germline gives CDR1 MGHRA, CDR2 YSYEKL. CDR3 loop: CASSQDWSSGSSNEQYF. The CDR3 DNA is TGCGCCAGCAGCCAAGACTGGAGTAGCGGGAGTAGTAACGAGCAGTACTTC.

The chain joins TRBV30 to TRBJ2-5; TRBD2 matches 12 bases. CDR1 is GTSNPN and CDR2 is SVGIG in the germline V gene (reference sequence). V lost 0 bases and J lost 6; bases outside the gene matches: 5. The CDR3 contains 15 residues. DNA for the CDR3: TGTGCCTGGAGTGTACTAGCGGGGGGTGTGAAGACCCAGTACTTC. This sequence encodes CAWSVLAGGVKTQYF.

This clone was found a few times. This chain uses TRBV7-8 with TRBJ2-7, with D tentatively TRBD2 (6 bases). V was shortened by 2 bases and J by 6 bases, with 17 bases between the two germline ends. Germline V gene sequence: CDR1 SGHVS, CDR2 FQNEAQ. This CDR3 has 15 residues. CDR3 sequence: CASSLPAGTVLEQYF. The CDR3 bases are TGTGCCAGCAGCTTACCGGCGGGAACGGTGCTCGAGCAGTACTTC.

The V and J genes are TRBV6-1 and TRBJ2-7; 7 positions match TRBD2. The CDR3 length is 15 residues. Germline loops: CDR1 MNHNS, CDR2 SASEGT. The trim removed 7 bases at V and 1 base at J, leaving 10 bases unmatched. The CDR3: CASTSFGGGSYEQYF. The CDR3 DNA sequence: TGTGCCAGCACCTCCTTCGGGGGAGGGTCCTACGAGCAGTACTTC.

This chain uses TRBV10-3 with TRBJ2-7; D is uncertain. The CDR3 is 17 residues long. In germline, CDR1 is ENHRY, CDR2 SYGVKD. V was shortened by 4 bases and J by 0 bases, with 19 bases between the two germline ends. The CDR3 loop is CAISGFDMARSSYEQYF. CDR3 DNA sequence: TGTGCCATCAGTGGGTTTGATATGGCCAGGAGCTCCTACGAGCAGTACTTC.

This clone was observed a single time. The V gene is TRBV5-4, the J gene TRBJ1-2, with 7 bases identical to TRBD1. Germline CDR1 and CDR2: SGHNT and YYREEE (reference sequence). This CDR3 contains 15 residues. V shed 3 bases, J shed 6 bases, and the junction held 11 bases outside the gene matches. As DNA, the CDR3 is TGTGCCAGCAGCTCACAATATAGACAGGGAAATGGCTACACCTTC. It is translated as CASSSQYRQGNGYTF.

The chain is built from TRBV30 and TRBJ2-5; 7 bases map to TRBD2. Germline V gene lookup returns CDR1 GTSNPN and CDR2 SVGIG (reference sequence). The CDR3 runs 13 residues. The trim removed 2 bases at V and 3 bases at J, leaving 3 bases unmatched. The CDR3: CAWSWGGEETQYF. CDR3 coding DNA: TGTGCCTGGAGTTGGGGGGGGGAAGAGACCCAGTACTTC.

This clone was observed once. The chain recombines TRBV6-6 with TRBJ2-6; tentative D call: TRBD2 (5 bases). The CDR3 is made up of 15 amino acids. The V and J ends lost 7 bases and 2 bases respectively, with 12 bases between them. CDR1 and CDR2 (germline): MNHNY, SVGAGI (reference sequence). The CDR3 sequence is CASKARVAGANVLTF. In DNA form, the CDR3 reads TGTGCCAGCAAGGCGAGGGTGGCTGGGGCCAACGTCCTGACTTTC.

This clone was seen only a few times. The rearrangement joins TRBV6-5 to TRBJ1-5; D gene uncertain. Germline values: CDR1 MNHEY, CDR2 SVGAGI. The CDR3 consists of 13 residues. Deletions cut 6 bases from V and 3 bases from J, with 9 bases between. The CDR3 region has the DNA TGTGCCAGCAGCCGTGGTCACAATCAGCCCCAGCATTTT. Amino acids: CASSRGHNQPQHF.

This clone appeared a few times. V usage is TRBV6-1 and J usage is TRBJ2-7; D is possibly TRBD1 or TRBD2 (6 bases each). Between the trimmed V and J ends, which lost 1 base and 1 base, there was a span of 14 bases. This CDR3 spans 16 amino acids. The V gene's germline CDR1 is MNHNS and CDR2 SASEGT. CDR3 amino acids: CASSEEGGSISYEQYF. In DNA, the CDR3 is TGTGCCAGCAGTGAAGAGGGGGGCTCCATTTCCTACGAGCAGTACTTC.

Judged by abundance, this clone is medium-sized (0.01 to 0.1%). The CDR3 loop is CASSSRGFLNTEAFF. The CDR3 coding sequence is TGTGCCAGCAGCTCCAGGGGTTTTTTGAACACTGAAGCTTTCTTT. This chain links TRBV5-4 with TRBJ1-1, with D perhaps TRBD1 (6 bases). V was clipped by 3 bases and J by 0 bases, with 12 bases between them. Germline CDR1 and CDR2: SGHNT and YYREEE (reference sequence). The CDR3 runs 15 residues. The full variable domain, in which reference TRBV5-4 and TRBJ1-1 provide the parts outside the CDR3, is ETGVTQSPTHLIKTRGQQVTLRCSSQSGHNTVSWYQQALGQGPQFIFQYYREEENGRGNFPPRFSGLQFPNYSSELNVNALELDDSALYLCASSSRGFLNTEAFFGQGTRLTVV.

This rearrangement joins TRBV18 to TRBJ2-1; TRBD2 matches 11 bases. V shed 3 bases and J 10 bases; nucleotides not matched to a gene: 8. The germline gives CDR1 KGHSH, CDR2 LQKENI. The CDR3 loop spans 15 amino acids. CDR3 amino acids: CASSPTTSGINEQFF. The CDR3 region has the DNA TGTGCCAGCTCACCTACGACTAGCGGGATTAACGAGCAGTTCTTC. Full variable domain (remainder filled in from reference TRBV18 and TRBJ2-1): NAGVMQNPRHLVRRRGQEARLRCSPMKGHSHVYWYRQLPEEGLKFMVYLQKENIIDESGMPKERFSAEFPKEGPSILRIQQVVRGDSAAYFCASSPTTSGINEQFFGPGTRLTVL.

The chain's CDR3 is CASSESQPGRAQYF. CDR3 coding DNA: TGTGCCAGCAGTGAGTCCCAGCCCGGGAGGGCCCAGTACTTC. This chain uses TRBV6-1 with TRBJ2-4; 8 bases match TRBD2. J lost 13 bases, V lost 3 bases, and 11 bases had no gene match. The germline gives CDR1 MNHNS, CDR2 SASEGT. This CDR3 has 14 amino acids.

The chain recombines TRBV4-2 with TRBJ2-7, with 12 bases matching TRBD2. Trimming cost V 0 bases and J 4 bases; bases outside gene matches: 4. The CDR3 has 16 amino acids. The germline CDR1 and CDR2 sequences are LGHNA and YNFKEQ. CDR3 amino acids: CASSQDLGTSGYEQYF. CDR3 bases: TGTGCCAGCAGCCAAGATCTTGGGACTAGCGGGTACGAGCAGTACTTC.

This clone was observed a few times. The chain uses TRBV19 and TRBJ1-1; no definite D call. CDR1 is LNHDA and CDR2 is SQIVND in the germline V gene (reference sequence). Trimming cost V 5 bases and J 0 bases, with 16 bases left between them. This CDR3 is 16 amino acids long. The CDR3 DNA follows: TGTGCCAGTAGTTATGATCGGGCTCGGATGAACACTGAAGCTTTCTTT. It codes for CASSYDRARMNTEAFF.

CDR3 amino acids: CAWSVPTSVSYEQYF. CDR3 nucleotides: TGTGCCTGGAGTGTTCCGACTAGCGTCTCCTACGAGCAGTACTTC. The J gene is TRBJ2-7, the V gene TRBV30; 8 bases are a match to TRBD2. J was trimmed by 0 bases and V by 0 bases; bases with no gene match: 4. The CDR3 runs 15 residues. Germline values: CDR1 GTSNPN, CDR2 SVGIG (reference sequence).

The chain joins TRBV7-6 to TRBJ1-2; 8 nucleotides align to TRBD1. V trimming: 5 bases; J trimming: 5 bases; junction bases outside the gene matches: 10. Germline V gene lookup returns CDR1 SGHVS and CDR2 FNYEAQ. The CDR3 has 15 amino acids. The CDR3 spells CASSVGQGQGYGYTF. The DNA for the CDR3 is TGTGCCAGCAGCGTAGGACAGGGCCAAGGGTATGGCTACACCTTC.

This chain uses TRBV21-1 with TRBJ2-5; TRBD1, the table's D call, was not compared with the DNA. TRBV21-1 is shown as a pseudogene. The CDR3 extends over 21 amino acids. In nucleotides, the CDR3 is TGTGCCAGCAGCAACCCGGAACCTCCGTACCTCCAGGGTCTGGACCAAGAGACCCAGTACTTC. It yields the protein CASSNPEPPYLQGLDQETQYF.

This chain connects TRBV7-6 to TRBJ2-1; 7 nucleotides agree with TRBD2. V lost 5 bases to trimming and J lost 7 bases; unmatched junction nucleotides: 17. The germline V gene encodes CDR1 SGHVS and CDR2 FNYEAQ. CDR3 length equals 17 residues. For the CDR3, the DNA is TGTGCCAGCAGCGTAAACTTCGCGGGAGCTCTGGGGAATGAGCAGTTCTTC. Protein: CASSVNFAGALGNEQFF.